This is a list of T cell receptor beta chains from one sample in a study of cytomegalovirus exposure and HLA in healthy donors. Using immunoSEQ multiplex PCR, the repertoire was profiled, and TCRdb retains in-frame clones only, with some absent. This sample has about 140,000 clones; 65% to 80% occur once, and the top ten carry approximately 8.3%. Sequencing input: PBMCs. The receptor set was obtained from a woman aged 45 to 65 in good health and CMV-seropositive. Both conserved end residues are part of each CDR3. The order of the fields is V gene, D gene, clone size, J gene, CDR3 DNA, CDR3 protein. D genes are given only for firm matches. Clone size is shown for a subset of rows, as once, few, many or a class of expanded clone.

V gene: TRBV18; D gene: TRBD1; clone size: -; J gene: TRBJ1-6; CDR3 DNA: TGTGCCGGAGCTCACAGGGGGCTCGGGGATTCACCCCTCCACTTT; CDR3 protein: CAGAHRGLGDSPLHF
V gene: TRBV29-1; D gene: TRBD2; clone size: -; J gene: TRBJ2-2; CDR3 DNA: TGCAGCGTTTCTAGCGGGGGGGTAAACACCGGGGAGCTGTTTTTT; CDR3 protein: CSVSSGGVNTGELFF
V gene: TRBV5-1; D gene: TRBD1; clone size: -; J gene: TRBJ1-4; CDR3 DNA: TGCGCCAGCAGCCCCCGGGACAGGGGCGGCCTGCGGGAAAAACTGTTTTTT; CDR3 protein: CASSPRDRGGLREKLFF
V gene: TRBV28; D gene: -; clone size: -; J gene: TRBJ1-2; CDR3 DNA: TGTGCCAGCCGATGGGACTTATCAGGGAACTATGGCTACACCTTC; CDR3 protein: CASRWDLSGNYGYTF
V gene: TRBV6-4; D gene: -; clone size: -; J gene: TRBJ2-7; CDR3 DNA: TGTGCCAGCAGGTTCCGGGTTACCCCCTCCTACGAGCAGTACTTC; CDR3 protein: CASRFRVTPSYEQYF
V gene: TRBV9; D gene: TRBD1; clone size: -; J gene: TRBJ2-7; CDR3 DNA: TGTGCCAGCAGCGCCGGGGACAGACTTTCCTACGAGCAGTACTTC; CDR3 protein: CASSAGDRLSYEQYF
V gene: TRBV6-1; D gene: -; clone size: few; J gene: TRBJ2-7; CDR3 DNA: TGTGCCGAGCGGGCCGGGACTTCAAACTCCTACGAGCAGTACTTC; CDR3 protein: CAERAGTSNSYEQYF
V gene: TRBV7-2; D gene: TRBD1; clone size: -; J gene: TRBJ2-7; CDR3 DNA: TGTGCCAGCAGCCTAGACAGGGCTCCAGACGAGCAGTACTTC; CDR3 protein: CASSLDRAPDEQYF
V gene: TRBV19; D gene: TRBD2; clone size: few; J gene: TRBJ2-1; CDR3 DNA: TGTGCCAGTAGTATAACGGGGGGGACTATTAATGAGCAGTTCTTC; CDR3 protein: CASSITGGTINEQFF
V gene: TRBV7-9; D gene: -; clone size: -; J gene: TRBJ1-1; CDR3 DNA: TGTGCCAGCAGCCCGCGACAGGCGCTGAACACTGAAGCTTTCTTT; CDR3 protein: CASSPRQALNTEAFF
V gene: TRBV11-2; D gene: -; clone size: -; J gene: TRBJ2-5; CDR3 DNA: TGTGCCAGCAGCGGGGGGGCCTCGGGAAAGACCCAGTACTTC; CDR3 protein: CASSGGASGKTQYF
V gene: TRBV9; D gene: -; clone size: -; J gene: TRBJ1-1; CDR3 DNA: TGTGCCAGCAGCGTAGATTGGGCAGTTGGGAACACTGAAGCTTTCTTT; CDR3 protein: CASSVDWAVGNTEAFF
V gene: TRBV29-1; D gene: -; clone size: -; J gene: TRBJ2-7; CDR3 DNA: TGCAGCGTTGAACTGACAGCCTACGAGCAGTACTTC; CDR3 protein: CSVELTAYEQYF
V gene: TRBV28; D gene: TRBD2; clone size: -; J gene: TRBJ2-2; CDR3 DNA: TGTGCCAGCAGACGGGGGGGGTACACCGGGGAGCTGTTTTTT; CDR3 protein: CASRRGGYTGELFF
V gene: TRBV29-1; D gene: -; clone size: -; J gene: TRBJ1-3; CDR3 DNA: TGCAGCGTTGGTGGTGGGGGTACCGCGGGAGGAAACACCATATATTTT; CDR3 protein: CSVGGGGTAGGNTIYF
V gene: TRBV10-3; D gene: TRBD1; clone size: -; J gene: TRBJ1-6; CDR3 DNA: TGTGCCATCAGCACGGACAGGGGTTATAATTCACCCCTCCACTTT; CDR3 protein: CAISTDRGYNSPLHF
V gene: TRBV9; D gene: -; clone size: -; J gene: TRBJ1-5; CDR3 DNA: TGTGCCAGCAGCCCCCGACAGGATCAGCCCCAGCATTTT; CDR3 protein: CASSPRQDQPQHF
V gene: TRBV6-5; D gene: TRBD2; clone size: few; J gene: TRBJ2-3; CDR3 DNA: TGTGCCATCGGACTAGCGGGGGGGCGAGATACGCAGTATTTT; CDR3 protein: CAIGLAGGRDTQYF
V gene: TRBV9; D gene: -; clone size: -; J gene: TRBJ2-2; CDR3 DNA: TGTGCCAGCAAGTCCGGGGGGCGGGGCACCGGGGAGCTGTTTTTT; CDR3 protein: CASKSGGRGTGELFF
V gene: TRBV7-9; D gene: TRBD1; clone size: -; J gene: TRBJ2-1; CDR3 DNA: TGTGCCAGCAGCATCCGAGACAGGGATGACGAGCAGTTCTTC; CDR3 protein: CASSIRDRDDEQFF
V gene: TRBV7-3; D gene: TRBD2; clone size: -; J gene: TRBJ2-3; CDR3 DNA: TGTGCCAGCAGTTATGACAGCGGGGGCACAGATACGCAGTATTTT; CDR3 protein: CASSYDSGGTDTQYF
V gene: TRBV18; D gene: -; clone size: -; J gene: TRBJ2-2; CDR3 DNA: TGTGCCAGCTCACCACGCGAAACCGGGGAGCTGTTTTTT; CDR3 protein: CASSPRETGELFF
V gene: TRBV27; D gene: -; clone size: -; J gene: TRBJ1-6; CDR3 DNA: TGTGCCAGCAGTTTATCGAATAGGGGAGGGTCCTATAATTCACCCCTCCACTTT; CDR3 protein: CASSLSNRGGSYNSPLHF
V gene: TRBV28; D gene: TRBD2; clone size: -; J gene: TRBJ2-1; CDR3 DNA: TGTGCCAGCAGGGGGACTAGCGGGGTAAGCTCCTACAATGAGCAGTTCTTC; CDR3 protein: CASRGTSGVSSYNEQFF
V gene: TRBV27; D gene: -; clone size: -; J gene: TRBJ1-2; CDR3 DNA: TGTGCCAGCACCCTGATAAGGGGGGGCGCCCCTTATGGCTACACCTTC; CDR3 protein: CASTLIRGGAPYGYTF
V gene: TRBV7-9; D gene: TRBD2; clone size: -; J gene: TRBJ2-5; CDR3 DNA: TGTGCCAGCAGCTTAGCGGGGGGGTCCCAAGAGACCCAGTACTTC; CDR3 protein: CASSLAGGSQETQYF
V gene: TRBV30; D gene: -; clone size: medium-sized; J gene: TRBJ2-7; CDR3 DNA: TGTGCCTGGAGTCGCATCGACAGATCCGTCTCCTACGAGCAGTACTTC; CDR3 protein: CAWSRIDRSVSYEQYF
V gene: TRBV7-2; D gene: TRBD2; clone size: few; J gene: TRBJ2-7; CDR3 DNA: TGTGCCAGCAGCGTAATAGCGGGGGGGCCAATCTACGAGCAGTACTTC; CDR3 protein: CASSVIAGGPIYEQYF
V gene: TRBV14; D gene: TRBD1; clone size: -; J gene: TRBJ1-1; CDR3 DNA: TGTGCCAGCAGCCAAGGGACAGGGACCGGCGTGAGTGCTTTCTTT; CDR3 protein: CASSQGTGTGVSAFF
V gene: TRBV27; D gene: TRBD2; clone size: -; J gene: TRBJ2-2; CDR3 DNA: TGTGCCAGCAGTTTTAGGGGAGCGGGGGCTACTTCGCGCGGGGAGCTGTTTTTT; CDR3 protein: CASSFRGAGATSRGELFF
V gene: TRBV5-1; D gene: -; clone size: -; J gene: TRBJ2-3; CDR3 DNA: TGCGCCAGCAGCTTCGGCAGGGGACCCCGTGGAGATACGCAGTATTTT; CDR3 protein: CASSFGRGPRGDTQYF
V gene: TRBV9; D gene: -; clone size: -; J gene: TRBJ1-5; CDR3 DNA: TGTGCCAGCAGCTCACAGGGAAGTACGGGTCAGCCCCAGCATTTT; CDR3 protein: CASSSQGSTGQPQHF
V gene: TRBV5-6; D gene: TRBD1; clone size: -; J gene: TRBJ2-7; CDR3 DNA: TGTGCCAGCAGCCGGGACAGGTACTACGAGCAGTACTTC; CDR3 protein: CASSRDRYYEQYF
V gene: TRBV10-3; D gene: -; clone size: -; J gene: TRBJ1-3; CDR3 DNA: TGTGCCATCAGTTCTACACAGGGTCACACCATATATTTT; CDR3 protein: CAISSTQGHTIYF
V gene: TRBV9; D gene: TRBD1; clone size: few; J gene: TRBJ1-2; CDR3 DNA: TGTGCCAGCAGCGTAGCACAGGGGGCGAACGGCTACACCTTC; CDR3 protein: CASSVAQGANGYTF
V gene: TRBV29-1; D gene: TRBD1; clone size: -; J gene: TRBJ1-1; CDR3 DNA: TGCAGCGTTGAAGTCCTAACCGGGACAGAAACTTTGAACACTGAAGCTTTCTTT; CDR3 protein: CSVEVLTGTETLNTEAFF
V gene: TRBV12-5; D gene: -; clone size: -; J gene: TRBJ2-3; CDR3 DNA: TGTGCTAGTGGTTTGGTACGCGGGGCCGCAGATACGCAGTATTTT; CDR3 protein: CASGLVRGAADTQYF
V gene: TRBV6-5; D gene: TRBD1; clone size: -; J gene: TRBJ1-2; CDR3 DNA: TGTGCCAGCAGTTACTCCGGACAGGAGAACTATGGCTACACCTTC; CDR3 protein: CASSYSGQENYGYTF
V gene: TRBV5-6; D gene: TRBD1; clone size: -; J gene: TRBJ1-1; CDR3 DNA: TGTGCCAGCACCAGGACAGGAGGTAACACTGAAGCTTTCTTT; CDR3 protein: CASTRTGGNTEAFF
V gene: TRBV7-2; D gene: TRBD2; clone size: -; J gene: TRBJ2-7; CDR3 DNA: TGTGCCAGCAGCCCGGGACTAGCAGTCTCCTACGAGCAGTACTTC; CDR3 protein: CASSPGLAVSYEQYF
V gene: TRBV5-4; D gene: TRBD2; clone size: few; J gene: TRBJ2-5; CDR3 DNA: TGTGCCAGCAGCTTTCGGGGGGAGGAGACCCAGTACTTC; CDR3 protein: CASSFRGEETQYF
V gene: TRBV29-1; D gene: -; clone size: -; J gene: TRBJ1-1; CDR3 DNA: TGCAGCGTTGGTGTCCGGGGTATGAATGATAACACTGAAGCTTTCTTT; CDR3 protein: CSVGVRGMNDNTEAFF
V gene: TRBV28; D gene: TRBD1; clone size: -; J gene: TRBJ2-3; CDR3 DNA: TGTGCCAGCAGTGAAAGACAGGGGGCTAGAGATACGCAGTATTTT; CDR3 protein: CASSERQGARDTQYF
V gene: TRBV5-1; D gene: TRBD2; clone size: -; J gene: TRBJ2-5; CDR3 DNA: TGCGCCAGCACCCTTCAAACTAGCGGGAGAGAGACCCAGTACTTC; CDR3 protein: CASTLQTSGRETQYF
V gene: TRBV7-9; D gene: -; clone size: -; J gene: TRBJ1-5; CDR3 DNA: TGTGCCAGCAGCTTATCAGGGGCTAGCAATCAGCCCCAGCATTTT; CDR3 protein: CASSLSGASNQPQHF
V gene: TRBV6-1; D gene: -; clone size: -; J gene: TRBJ1-5; CDR3 DNA: TGTGCCAGCAGTGAGACAGGCGGACGCAATCAGCCCCAGCATTTT; CDR3 protein: CASSETGGRNQPQHF
V gene: TRBV5-1; D gene: -; clone size: -; J gene: TRBJ2-7; CDR3 DNA: TGCGCCAGCAGCTTGGCCCTCGCGACCAGGGACTACGAGCAGTACTTC; CDR3 protein: CASSLALATRDYEQYF
V gene: TRBV25-1; D gene: TRBD1; clone size: few; J gene: TRBJ2-3; CDR3 DNA: TGTGCCAGCTGCGACAGGGTAGATACGCAGTATTTT; CDR3 protein: CASCDRVDTQYF
V gene: TRBV28; D gene: -; clone size: -; J gene: TRBJ1-2; CDR3 DNA: TGTGCCAGCAGTTTCGGAGGGTATGGCTACACCTTC; CDR3 protein: CASSFGGYGYTF
V gene: TRBV10-2; D gene: -; clone size: -; J gene: TRBJ2-3; CDR3 DNA: TGCGCCAGCAGTGAGGCGGGTACTAGCACAGATACGCAGTATTTT; CDR3 protein: CASSEAGTSTDTQYF
V gene: TRBV18; D gene: -; clone size: -; J gene: TRBJ1-5; CDR3 DNA: TGTGCCAGCTCACAACAAGTTTCCCGGGATCAGCCCCAGCATTTT; CDR3 protein: CASSQQVSRDQPQHF
V gene: TRBV7-2; D gene: -; clone size: -; J gene: TRBJ2-1; CDR3 DNA: TGTGCCAGCAGCATAGCGACCCGGGGGACTGAGCAGTTCTTC; CDR3 protein: CASSIATRGTEQFF
V gene: TRBV9; D gene: TRBD1; clone size: -; J gene: TRBJ2-2; CDR3 DNA: TGTGCCAGCAGCGCAAGCCCGGGACAGGGTAGGGGAAACACCGGGGAGCTGTTTTTT; CDR3 protein: CASSASPGQGRGNTGELFF
V gene: TRBV28; D gene: TRBD1; clone size: few; J gene: TRBJ2-7; CDR3 DNA: TGTGCCAGCAGCCACTCGGTAGGGGGCGACGAGCAGTACTTC; CDR3 protein: CASSHSVGGDEQYF
V gene: TRBV29-1; D gene: -; clone size: -; J gene: TRBJ2-2; CDR3 DNA: TGCAGCGTTGAATATGTGGGAGCCAACACCGGGGAGCTGTTTTTT; CDR3 protein: CSVEYVGANTGELFF
V gene: TRBV4-2; D gene: -; clone size: -; J gene: TRBJ1-2; CDR3 DNA: TGTGCCAGCAGCCAGGCTACTGGGGCAGGGAATGGCTACACCTTC; CDR3 protein: CASSQATGAGNGYTF
V gene: TRBV5-1; D gene: TRBD1; clone size: -; J gene: TRBJ2-5; CDR3 DNA: TGCGCCAGCAGTTTTACAGGGGTCCAAGAGACCCAGTACTTC; CDR3 protein: CASSFTGVQETQYF
V gene: TRBV19; D gene: TRBD1; clone size: -; J gene: TRBJ2-1; CDR3 DNA: TGTGCCAGTAGTCCTGGGACAGTTAATGAGCAGTTCTTC; CDR3 protein: CASSPGTVNEQFF
V gene: TRBV7-2; D gene: TRBD2; clone size: -; J gene: TRBJ2-1; CDR3 DNA: TGTGCCAGCAGCTTCCTTTCGACTAGCGGGGGCCCCTCCTACAATGAGCAGTTCTTC; CDR3 protein: CASSFLSTSGGPSYNEQFF